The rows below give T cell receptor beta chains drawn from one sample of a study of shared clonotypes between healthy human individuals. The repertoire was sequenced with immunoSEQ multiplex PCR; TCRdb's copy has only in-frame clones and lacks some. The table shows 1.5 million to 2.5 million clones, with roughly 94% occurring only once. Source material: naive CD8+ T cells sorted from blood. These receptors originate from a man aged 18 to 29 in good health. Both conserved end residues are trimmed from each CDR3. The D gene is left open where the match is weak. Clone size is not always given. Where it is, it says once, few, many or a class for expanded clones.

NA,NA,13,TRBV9,ASSPGTSNTGELF
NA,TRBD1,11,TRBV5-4,ASSIQGSYEQY
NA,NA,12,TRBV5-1,ASSAEQGVYEQY
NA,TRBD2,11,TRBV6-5,ASSYAGAYEQY
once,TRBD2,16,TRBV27,ASSLLSPSGGPYNEQF
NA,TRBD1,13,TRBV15,ATSREETGAAEQY
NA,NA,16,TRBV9,ASSAPALSGTHPGELF
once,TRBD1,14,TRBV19,ASSIDTGGRTGELF
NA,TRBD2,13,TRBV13,ASSLSGASSYEQY
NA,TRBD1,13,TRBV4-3,ASSQDRLEGYGYT
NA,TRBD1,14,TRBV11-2,ASSSLGTGSYNEQF
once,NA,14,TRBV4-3,ASSQDEGISGNTIY
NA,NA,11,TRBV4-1,ASSQDQAYEQY
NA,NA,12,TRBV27,ASSLFGSGYEQY
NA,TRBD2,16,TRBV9,ASSSHLQRGVFQETQY
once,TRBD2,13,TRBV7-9,ASSWGTSGSNEQY